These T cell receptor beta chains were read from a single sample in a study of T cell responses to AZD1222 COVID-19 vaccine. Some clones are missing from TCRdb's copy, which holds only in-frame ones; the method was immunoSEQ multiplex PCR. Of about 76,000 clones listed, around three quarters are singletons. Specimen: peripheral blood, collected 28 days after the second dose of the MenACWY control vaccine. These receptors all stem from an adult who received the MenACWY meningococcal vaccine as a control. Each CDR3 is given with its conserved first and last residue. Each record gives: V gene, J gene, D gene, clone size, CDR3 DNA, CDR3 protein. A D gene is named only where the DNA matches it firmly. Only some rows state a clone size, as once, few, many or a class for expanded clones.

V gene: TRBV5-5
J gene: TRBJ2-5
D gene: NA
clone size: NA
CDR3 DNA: TGTGCCAGCAGCTTGGCCGGAGACACCCCTTTTTCTTACTTC
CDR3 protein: CASSLAGDTPFSYF

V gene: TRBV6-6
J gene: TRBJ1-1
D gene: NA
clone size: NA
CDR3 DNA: TGTGCCAGCGAAGACGAAGGGTTGGGAGCTTTCTTT
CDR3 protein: CASEDEGLGAFF

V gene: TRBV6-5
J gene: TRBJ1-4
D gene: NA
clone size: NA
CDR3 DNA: TGTGCCAGCAGTAACCTACAGGCAACTAATGAAAAACTGTTTTTT
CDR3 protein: CASSNLQATNEKLFF

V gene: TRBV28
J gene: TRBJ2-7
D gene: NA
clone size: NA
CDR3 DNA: TGTGCCAGCTCCTCATGGGCAGTCAGGAACGAGCAGTACTTC
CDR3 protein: CASSSWAVRNEQYF

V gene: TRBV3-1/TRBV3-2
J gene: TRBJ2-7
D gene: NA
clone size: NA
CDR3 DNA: TGTGCCAGCAGCCCGGGGGTAGGATACGAGCAGTACTTC
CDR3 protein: CASSPGVGYEQYF

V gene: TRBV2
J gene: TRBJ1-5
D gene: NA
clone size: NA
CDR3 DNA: TGTGCCAGCAGTGGGGAGTATCAGCCCCAGCATTTT
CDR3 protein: CASSGEYQPQHF

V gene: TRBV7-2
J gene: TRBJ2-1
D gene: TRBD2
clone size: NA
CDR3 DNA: TGTGCCAGCAGCTTACACGGGCTAGCGGGAGGGGGTGAGCAGTTCTTC
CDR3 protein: CASSLHGLAGGGEQFF

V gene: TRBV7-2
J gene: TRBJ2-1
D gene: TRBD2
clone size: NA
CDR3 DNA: TGTGCCAGCGGCGGGAGACGCTCCTACAATGAGCAGTTCTTC
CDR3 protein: CASGGRRSYNEQFF

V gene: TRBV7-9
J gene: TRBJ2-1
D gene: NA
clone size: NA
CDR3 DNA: TGTGCCAGCGGGGCACGGGGCAATGAGCAGTTCTTC
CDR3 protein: CASGARGNEQFF

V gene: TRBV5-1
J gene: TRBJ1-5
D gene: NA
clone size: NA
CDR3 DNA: TGCGCCAGCAGCTTGGGCCCGGGGACATCTCAGCCCCAGCATTTT
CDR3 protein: CASSLGPGTSQPQHF

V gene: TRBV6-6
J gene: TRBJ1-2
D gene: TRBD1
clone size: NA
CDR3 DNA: TGTGCCAGCAGTTCTACAGGGGTGGGTGGCTACACCTTC
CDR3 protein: CASSSTGVGGYTF

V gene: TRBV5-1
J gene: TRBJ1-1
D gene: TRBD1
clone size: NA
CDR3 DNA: TGCGCCAGCAGCTTGGGACAGGGGGTGACGAACACTGAAGCTTTCTTT
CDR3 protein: CASSLGQGVTNTEAFF

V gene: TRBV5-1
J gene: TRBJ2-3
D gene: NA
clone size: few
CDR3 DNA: TGCGCCAGCAGCTTGGCCGCGGGAAAAGGGACAGATACGCAGTATTTT
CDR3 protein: CASSLAAGKGTDTQYF

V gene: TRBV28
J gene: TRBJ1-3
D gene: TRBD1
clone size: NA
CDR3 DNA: TGTGCCAGCAGTGGCATCCGGGACAGGGTTTCTGGAAACACCATATATTTT
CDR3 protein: CASSGIRDRVSGNTIYF

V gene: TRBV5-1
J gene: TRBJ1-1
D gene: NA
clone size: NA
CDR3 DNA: TGCGCCAGCAGCTTGGATACGGGGGAAATCACTGAAGCTTTCTTT
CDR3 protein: CASSLDTGEITEAFF

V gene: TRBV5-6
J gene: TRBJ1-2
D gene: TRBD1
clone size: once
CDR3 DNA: TGTGCCAGCAGCTTACTACAGGGGGCGAACGGCTACACCTTC
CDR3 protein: CASSLLQGANGYTF

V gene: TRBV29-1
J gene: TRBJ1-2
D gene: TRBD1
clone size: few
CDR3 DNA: TGCAGCGTTGAGGGCGAGGGACAGCTCTATGGCTACACCTTC
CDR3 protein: CSVEGEGQLYGYTF

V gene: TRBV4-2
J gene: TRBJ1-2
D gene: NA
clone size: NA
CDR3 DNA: TGTGCCAGCAGCCAAGACCAGGGTCGTATTAATGGCTACACCTTC
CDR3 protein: CASSQDQGRINGYTF

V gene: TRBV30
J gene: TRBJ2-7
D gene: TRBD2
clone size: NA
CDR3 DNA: TGTGCCTGGAGCCCCAAGCGGGACTCCTACGAGCAGTACTTC
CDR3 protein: CAWSPKRDSYEQYF

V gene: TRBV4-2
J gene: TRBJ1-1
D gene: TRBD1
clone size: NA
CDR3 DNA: TGTGCCAGCAGCCCCCAACAGGGGCCGGGTAACACTGAAGCTTTCTTT
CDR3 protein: CASSPQQGPGNTEAFF

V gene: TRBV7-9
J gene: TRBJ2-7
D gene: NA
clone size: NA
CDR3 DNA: TGTGCCAGCAGCTTAGTGCCAAACTCCTACGAGCAGTACTTC
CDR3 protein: CASSLVPNSYEQYF

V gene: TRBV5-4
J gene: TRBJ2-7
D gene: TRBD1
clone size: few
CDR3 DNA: TGTGCCAGCAGCTTGGCGGGACAGCTATACGAGCAGTACTTC
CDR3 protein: CASSLAGQLYEQYF

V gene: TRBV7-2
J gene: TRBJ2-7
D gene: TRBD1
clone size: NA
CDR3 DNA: TGTGCCAGCAGCTTTAAACCCCGGACAGGGAGATCCTACGAGCAGTACTTC
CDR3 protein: CASSFKPRTGRSYEQYF

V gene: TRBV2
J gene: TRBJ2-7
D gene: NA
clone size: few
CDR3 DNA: TGTGCCAGCAGGTTGAAGGTCTACGAGCAGTACTTC
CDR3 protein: CASRLKVYEQYF

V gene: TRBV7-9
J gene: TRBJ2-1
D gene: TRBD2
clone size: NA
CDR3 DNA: TGTGCCAGCAGCAGCGGGACTAGCGGGAGAGGCGATGAGCAGTTCTTC
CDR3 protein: CASSSGTSGRGDEQFF

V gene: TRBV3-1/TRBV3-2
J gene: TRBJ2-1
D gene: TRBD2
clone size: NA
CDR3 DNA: TGTGCCAGCAGCCAAGACCAGCGGGGACCTTACTCTGAGCAGTTCTTC
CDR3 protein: CASSQDQRGPYSEQFF

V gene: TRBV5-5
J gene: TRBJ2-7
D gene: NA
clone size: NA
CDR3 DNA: TGTGCCAGCAGCTCGATCATGCCGGAGGAGTACTTC
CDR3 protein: CASSSIMPEEYF

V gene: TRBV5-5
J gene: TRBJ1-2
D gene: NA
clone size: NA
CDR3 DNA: TGTGCCAGCAGCTTAGAGCCTAGCTATGGCTACACCTTC
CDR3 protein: CASSLEPSYGYTF

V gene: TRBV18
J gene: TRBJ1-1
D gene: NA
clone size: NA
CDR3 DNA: TGTGCCAGCTCACCGGGAAAGGGGGGGCTCGGAGCTTTCTTT
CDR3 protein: CASSPGKGGLGAFF

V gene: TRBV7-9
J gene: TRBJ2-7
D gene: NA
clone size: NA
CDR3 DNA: TGTGCCAGCAGCTCTTCCCGAGGAACCTACGAGCAGTACTTC
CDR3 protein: CASSSSRGTYEQYF

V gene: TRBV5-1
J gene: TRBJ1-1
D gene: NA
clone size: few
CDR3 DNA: TGCGCCAGCAGCTTCGGGGACGAACGGTTCAGAGCTTTCTTT
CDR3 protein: CASSFGDERFRAFF

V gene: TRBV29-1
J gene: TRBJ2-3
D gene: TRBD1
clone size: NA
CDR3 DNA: TGCAGCGTTGGACAGGGGGGGGATACGCAGTATTTT
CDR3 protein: CSVGQGGDTQYF

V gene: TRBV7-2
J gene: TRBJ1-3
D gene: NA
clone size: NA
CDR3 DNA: TGTGCCAGCAGCCTGAGGGGAGGGCATGGCACCATATATTTT
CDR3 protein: CASSLRGGHGTIYF

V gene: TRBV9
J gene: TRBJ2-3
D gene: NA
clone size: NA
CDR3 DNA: TGTGCCAGCAGCGTTAAGGGCGGGAGCACAGATACGCAGTATTTT
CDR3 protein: CASSVKGGSTDTQYF

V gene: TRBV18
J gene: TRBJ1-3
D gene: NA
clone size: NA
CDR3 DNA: TGTGCCAGCTCTGCCGGGGGCTCTGGAAACACCATATATTTT
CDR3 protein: CASSAGGSGNTIYF

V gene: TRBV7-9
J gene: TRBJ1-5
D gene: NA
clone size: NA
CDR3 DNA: TGTGCCAGCAGCTCCACAGGGAGTGGGCAGCCCCAGCATTTT
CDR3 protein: CASSSTGSGQPQHF

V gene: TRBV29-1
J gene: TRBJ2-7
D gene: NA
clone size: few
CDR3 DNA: TGCAGCGCCGTAGCTGTAGACCCCTACGAGCAGTACTTC
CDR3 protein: CSAVAVDPYEQYF

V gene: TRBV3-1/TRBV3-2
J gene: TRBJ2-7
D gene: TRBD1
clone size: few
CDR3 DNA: TGTGCCAGCAGCAATAATGACCGACAGGGGCCCCCGACTTTC
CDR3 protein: CASSNNDRQGPPTF

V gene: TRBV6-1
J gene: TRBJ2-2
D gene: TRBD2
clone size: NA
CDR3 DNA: TGTGCCAGCAGTGAAGGGAGCGGGAGTGGCACCGGGGAGCTGTTTTTT
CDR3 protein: CASSEGSGSGTGELFF

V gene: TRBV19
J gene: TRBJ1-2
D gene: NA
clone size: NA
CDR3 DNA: TGTGCCAGTAGGACGGTGGGGGCTTATGGCTACACCTTC
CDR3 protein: CASRTVGAYGYTF

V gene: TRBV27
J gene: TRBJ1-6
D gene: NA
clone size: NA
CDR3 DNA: TGTGCCAGCAGTTTCCGGGGTTCCCATTCACCCCTCCACTTT
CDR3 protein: CASSFRGSHSPLHF

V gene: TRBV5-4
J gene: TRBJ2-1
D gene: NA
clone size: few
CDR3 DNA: TGTGCCAGCAGCTTGGTCGCAAGCTCCTACAATGAGCAGTTCTTC
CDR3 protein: CASSLVASSYNEQFF

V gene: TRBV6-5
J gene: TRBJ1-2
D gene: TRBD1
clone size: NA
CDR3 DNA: TGTGCCAGCAGTTACGACGACAGGGGGCGGAGTGGCTACACCTTC
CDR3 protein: CASSYDDRGRSGYTF

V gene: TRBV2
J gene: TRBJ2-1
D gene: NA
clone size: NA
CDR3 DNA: TGTGCCAGCAGGAGGGAGTCTAGCGTGTACTACAATGAGCAGTTCTTC
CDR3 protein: CASRRESSVYYNEQFF

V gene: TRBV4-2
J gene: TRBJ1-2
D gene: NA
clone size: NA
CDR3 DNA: TGTGCCAGCAGCCAGGGTCGCCCGGGGGGAACCCCGTCTGGCTACACCTTC
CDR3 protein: CASSQGRPGGTPSGYTF

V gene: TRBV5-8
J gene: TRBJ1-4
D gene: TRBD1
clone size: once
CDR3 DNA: TGTGCCAGCAGCTTTCCAGGACAGGGGAATGAAAAACTGTTTTTT
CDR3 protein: CASSFPGQGNEKLFF

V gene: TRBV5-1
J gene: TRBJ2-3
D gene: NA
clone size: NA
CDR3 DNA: TGCGCCAGCAGCTTGGGGTCTACCCGCACAGATACGCAGTATTTT
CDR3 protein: CASSLGSTRTDTQYF

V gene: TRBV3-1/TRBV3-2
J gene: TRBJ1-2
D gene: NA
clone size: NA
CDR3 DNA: TGTGCCAGCAGCCAAGAGTACGGTGCCCAGGGTGGCTACACCTTC
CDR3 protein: CASSQEYGAQGGYTF

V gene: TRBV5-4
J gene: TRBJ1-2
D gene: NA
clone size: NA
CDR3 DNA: TGTGCCAGCAGCCGTGGGGGGGGGCCAACATATGGCTACACCTTC
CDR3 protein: CASSRGGGPTYGYTF

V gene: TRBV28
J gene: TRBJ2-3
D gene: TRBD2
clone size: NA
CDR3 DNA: TGTGCCAGCAGTGAACTAGCGGGAGGAGGAGATACGCAGTATTTT
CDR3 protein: CASSELAGGGDTQYF

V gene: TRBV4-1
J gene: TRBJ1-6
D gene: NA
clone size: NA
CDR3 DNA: TGCGCCAGCAGCCAAGATCTGGGCTGGGGTTCACCCCTCCACTTT
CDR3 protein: CASSQDLGWGSPLHF

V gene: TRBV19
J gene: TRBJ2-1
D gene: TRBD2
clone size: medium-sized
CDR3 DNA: TGTGCCAGTAGTATAGAGGCTAGCGGGAGATTAAATGAGCAGTTCTTC
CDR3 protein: CASSIEASGRLNEQFF

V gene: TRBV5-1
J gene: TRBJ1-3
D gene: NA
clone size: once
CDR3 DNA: TGCGCCAGCAGCTTGGACCCCCAGGGTGGAAACACCATATATTTT
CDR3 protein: CASSLDPQGGNTIYF

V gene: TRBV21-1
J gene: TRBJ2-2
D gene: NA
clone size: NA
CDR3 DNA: TGTGCCAGCAGGCCTAGGACTAGCGAAAACACCGGGGAGCTGTTTTTT
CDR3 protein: CASRPRTSENTGELFF

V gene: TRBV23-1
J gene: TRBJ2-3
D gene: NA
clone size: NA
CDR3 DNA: TGCGCCAGCACCTATAGCCCCTCGACAGATCCCACAGATACGCAGTATTTT
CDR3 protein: CASTYSPSTDPTDTQYF

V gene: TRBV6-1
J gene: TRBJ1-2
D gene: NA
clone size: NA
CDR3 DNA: TGTGCCAGCAGTGAGGTTATTTCAAACTATGGCTACACCTTC
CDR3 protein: CASSEVISNYGYTF

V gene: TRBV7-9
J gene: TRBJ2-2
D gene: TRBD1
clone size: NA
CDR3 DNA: TGTGCCAGCAGCTTCACGGACAGGGGGCCCGGGGAGCTGTTTTTT
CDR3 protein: CASSFTDRGPGELFF

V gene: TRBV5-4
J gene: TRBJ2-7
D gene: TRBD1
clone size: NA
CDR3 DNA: TGTGCCAGCAGCTCTGGACAGGGTACGGATGAGCAGTACTTC
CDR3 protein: CASSSGQGTDEQYF

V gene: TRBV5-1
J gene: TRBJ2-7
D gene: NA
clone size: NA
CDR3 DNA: TGCGCCAGCAGCTTCTCAGGGGTATTAGACGAGCAGTACTTC
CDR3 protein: CASSFSGVLDEQYF

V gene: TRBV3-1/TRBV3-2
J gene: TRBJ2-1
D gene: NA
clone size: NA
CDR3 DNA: TGTGCCAGCAGTCCCTCAGCACAGGGTCTCCACAATGAGCAGTTCTTC
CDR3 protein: CASSPSAQGLHNEQFF